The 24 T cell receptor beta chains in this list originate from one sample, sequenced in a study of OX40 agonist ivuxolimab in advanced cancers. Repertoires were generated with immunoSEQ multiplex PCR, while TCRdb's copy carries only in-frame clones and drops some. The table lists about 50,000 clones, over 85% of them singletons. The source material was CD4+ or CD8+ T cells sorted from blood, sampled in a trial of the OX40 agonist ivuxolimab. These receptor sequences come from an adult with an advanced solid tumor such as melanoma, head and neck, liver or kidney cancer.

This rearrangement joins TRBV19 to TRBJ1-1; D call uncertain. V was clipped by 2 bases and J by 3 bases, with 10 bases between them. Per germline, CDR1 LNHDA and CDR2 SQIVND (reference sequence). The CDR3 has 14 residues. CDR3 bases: TGTGCCAGTAGTATAAGTGTCACATACACTGAAGCTTTCTTT. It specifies CASSISVTYTEAFF.

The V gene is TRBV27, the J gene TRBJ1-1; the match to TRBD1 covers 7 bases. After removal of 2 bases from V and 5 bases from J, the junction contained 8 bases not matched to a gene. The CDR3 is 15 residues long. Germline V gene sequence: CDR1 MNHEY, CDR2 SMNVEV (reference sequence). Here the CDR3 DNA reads TGTGCCAGCAGTTTAACAGGGGACGTAAATACTGAAGCTTTCTTT. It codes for CASSLTGDVNTEAFF.

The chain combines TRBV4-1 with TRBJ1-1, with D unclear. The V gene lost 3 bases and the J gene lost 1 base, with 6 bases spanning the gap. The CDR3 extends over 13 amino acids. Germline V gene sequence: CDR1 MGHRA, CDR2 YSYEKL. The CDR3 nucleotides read TGCGCCAGCAGCCACCTAGAGAACACTGAAGCTTTCTTT. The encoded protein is CASSHLENTEAFF.

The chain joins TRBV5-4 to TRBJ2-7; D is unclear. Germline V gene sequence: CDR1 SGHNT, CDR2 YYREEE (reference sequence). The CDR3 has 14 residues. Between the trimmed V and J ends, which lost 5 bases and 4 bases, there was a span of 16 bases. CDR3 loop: CASSFYGPEYEQYV. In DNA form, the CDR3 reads TGTGCCAGCAGTTTTTACGGACCGGAGTACGAGCAGTACGTC.

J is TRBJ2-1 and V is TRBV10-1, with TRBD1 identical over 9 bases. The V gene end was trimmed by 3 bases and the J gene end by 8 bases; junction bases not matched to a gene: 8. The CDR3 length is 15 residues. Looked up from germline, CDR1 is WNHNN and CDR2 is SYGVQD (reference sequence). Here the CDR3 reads CASSDPGQGIDEQFF. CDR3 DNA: TGCGCCAGCAGTGACCCCGGACAGGGGATCGATGAGCAGTTCTTC.

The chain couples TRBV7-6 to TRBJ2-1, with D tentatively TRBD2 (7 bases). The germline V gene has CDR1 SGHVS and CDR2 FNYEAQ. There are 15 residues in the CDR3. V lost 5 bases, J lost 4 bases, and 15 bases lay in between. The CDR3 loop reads CASSPEGGVYNEQFF. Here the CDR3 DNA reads TGTGCCAGCAGCCCCGAAGGGGGGGTTTACAATGAGCAGTTCTTC.

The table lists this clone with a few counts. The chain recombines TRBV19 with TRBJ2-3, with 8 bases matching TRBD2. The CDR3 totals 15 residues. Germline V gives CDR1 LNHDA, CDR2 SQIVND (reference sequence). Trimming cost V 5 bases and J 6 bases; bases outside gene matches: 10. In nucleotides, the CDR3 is TGTGCCAGTAGTCCCCGAGCGGGAGAGTTGGATACGCAGTATTTT. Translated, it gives CASSPRAGELDTQYF.

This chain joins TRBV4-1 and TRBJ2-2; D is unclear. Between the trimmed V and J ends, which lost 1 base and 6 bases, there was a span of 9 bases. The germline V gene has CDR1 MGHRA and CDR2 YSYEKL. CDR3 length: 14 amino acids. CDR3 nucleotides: TGCGCCAGCAGCCAAGTCCTAGTAGCCGGGGAGCTGTTTTTT. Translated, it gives CASSQVLVAGELFF.

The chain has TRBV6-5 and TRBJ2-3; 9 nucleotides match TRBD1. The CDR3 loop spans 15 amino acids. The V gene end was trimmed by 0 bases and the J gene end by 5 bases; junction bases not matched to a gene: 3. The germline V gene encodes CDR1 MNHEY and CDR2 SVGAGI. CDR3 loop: CASSYSRTGVDTQYF. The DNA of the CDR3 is TGTGCCAGCAGTTACTCCAGGACAGGGGTAGATACGCAGTATTTT.

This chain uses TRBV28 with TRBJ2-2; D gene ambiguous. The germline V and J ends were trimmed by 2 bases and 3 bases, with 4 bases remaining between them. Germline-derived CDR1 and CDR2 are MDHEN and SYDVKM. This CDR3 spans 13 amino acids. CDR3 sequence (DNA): TGTGCCAGCAGTTTAGAGTACACCGGGGAGCTGTTTTTT. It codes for CASSLEYTGELFF.

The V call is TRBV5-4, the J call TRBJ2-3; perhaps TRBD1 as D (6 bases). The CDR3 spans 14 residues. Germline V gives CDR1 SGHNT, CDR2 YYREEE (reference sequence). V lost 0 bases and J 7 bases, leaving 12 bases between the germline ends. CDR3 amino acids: CASSLEQGPNTQYF. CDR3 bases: TGTGCCAGCAGCTTGGAACAGGGTCCTAATACGCAGTATTTT.

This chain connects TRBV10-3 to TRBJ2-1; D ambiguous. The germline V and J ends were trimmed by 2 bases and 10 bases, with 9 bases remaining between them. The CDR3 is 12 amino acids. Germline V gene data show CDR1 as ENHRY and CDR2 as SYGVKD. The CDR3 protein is CAISEDPEEQFF. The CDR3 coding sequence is TGTGCCATCAGTGAGGATCCTGAAGAGCAGTTCTTC.

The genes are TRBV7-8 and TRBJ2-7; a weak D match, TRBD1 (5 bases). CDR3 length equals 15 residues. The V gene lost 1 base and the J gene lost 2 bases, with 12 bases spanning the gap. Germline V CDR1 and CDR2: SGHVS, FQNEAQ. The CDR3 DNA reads TGTGCCAGCAGCTTAGGAGCAGGGTTGGCCTACGAGCAGTACGTC. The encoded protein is CASSLGAGLAYEQYV.

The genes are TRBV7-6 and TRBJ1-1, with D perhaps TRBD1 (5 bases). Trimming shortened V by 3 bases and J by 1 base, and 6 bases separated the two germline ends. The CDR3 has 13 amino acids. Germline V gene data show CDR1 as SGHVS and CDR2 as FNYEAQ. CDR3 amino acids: CASSLTENTEAFF. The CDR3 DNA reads TGTGCCAGCAGCTTGACAGAGAACACTGAAGCTTTCTTT. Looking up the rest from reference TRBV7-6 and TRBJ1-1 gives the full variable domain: GAGVSQSPRYKVTKRGQDVALRCDPISGHVSLYWYRQALGQGPEFLTYFNYEAQQDKSGLPNDRFSAERPEGSISTLTIQRTEQRDSAMYRCASSLTENTEAFFGQGTRLTVV.

The CDR3 sequence is CAWSVAGPHNEQFF. CDR3 coding DNA: TGTGCCTGGAGTGTAGCGGGACCCCACAATGAGCAGTTCTTC. The V and J genes are TRBV30 and TRBJ2-1; TRBD2 agrees at 7 bases. The germline V gene encodes CDR1 GTSNPN and CDR2 SVGIG (reference sequence). The CDR3 runs to 14 residues. Trimming removed 0 bases from V and 5 bases from J; junction bases left unmatched: 4.

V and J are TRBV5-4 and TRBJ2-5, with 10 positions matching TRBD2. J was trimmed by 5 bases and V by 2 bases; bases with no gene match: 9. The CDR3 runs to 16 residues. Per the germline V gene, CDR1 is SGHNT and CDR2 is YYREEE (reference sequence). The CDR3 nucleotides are TGTGCCAGCAGCTTCGCTAGCGGGGGTGGGTGGGAGACCCAGTACTTC. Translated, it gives CASSFASGGGWETQYF.

In nucleotides, the CDR3 is TGTGCCAGTAGTATCTGGGGCAGCCCGAACACTGAAGCTTTCTTT. Translation: CASSIWGSPNTEAFF. This chain joins TRBV19 and TRBJ1-1, with a weak D call TRBD1 (5 bases). CDR3 size: 15 residues. V dropped 3 bases and J dropped 1 base, with 12 bases sitting between them. Germline CDR1 LNHDA, CDR2 SQIVND (reference sequence).

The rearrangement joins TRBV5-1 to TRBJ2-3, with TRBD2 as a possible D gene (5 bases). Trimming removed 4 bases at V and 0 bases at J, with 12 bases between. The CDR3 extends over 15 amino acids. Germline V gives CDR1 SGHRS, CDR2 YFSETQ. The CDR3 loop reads CASSHDWTSTDTQYF. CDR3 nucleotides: TGCGCCAGCAGCCATGACTGGACTAGCACAGATACGCAGTATTTT.

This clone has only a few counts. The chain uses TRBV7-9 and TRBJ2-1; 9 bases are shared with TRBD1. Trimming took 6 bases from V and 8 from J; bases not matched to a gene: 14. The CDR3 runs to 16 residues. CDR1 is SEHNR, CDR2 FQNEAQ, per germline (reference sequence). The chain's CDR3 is CASSSTTGGNRDEQFF. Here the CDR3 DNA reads TGTGCCAGCAGTTCCACTACAGGGGGCAATAGAGATGAGCAGTTCTTC.

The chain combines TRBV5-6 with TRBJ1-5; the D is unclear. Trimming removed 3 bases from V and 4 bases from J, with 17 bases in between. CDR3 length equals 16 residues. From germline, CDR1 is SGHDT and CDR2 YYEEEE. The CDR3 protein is CASSSTNYGANQPQHF. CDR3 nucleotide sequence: TGTGCCAGCAGCTCTACAAACTACGGCGCGAATCAGCCCCAGCATTTT.

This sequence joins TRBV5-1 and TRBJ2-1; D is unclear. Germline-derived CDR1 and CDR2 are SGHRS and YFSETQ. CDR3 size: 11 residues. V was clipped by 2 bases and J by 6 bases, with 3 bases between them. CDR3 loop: CASSFSNEQFF. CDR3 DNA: TGCGCCAGCAGCTTTAGCAATGAGCAGTTCTTC.

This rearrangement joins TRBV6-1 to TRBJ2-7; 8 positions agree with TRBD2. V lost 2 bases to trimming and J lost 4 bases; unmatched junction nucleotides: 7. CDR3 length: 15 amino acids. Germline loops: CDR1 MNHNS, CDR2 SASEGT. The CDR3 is CASSERSGGPYEQYF. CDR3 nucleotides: TGTGCCAGCAGTGAAAGGTCGGGAGGGCCTTACGAGCAGTACTTC.

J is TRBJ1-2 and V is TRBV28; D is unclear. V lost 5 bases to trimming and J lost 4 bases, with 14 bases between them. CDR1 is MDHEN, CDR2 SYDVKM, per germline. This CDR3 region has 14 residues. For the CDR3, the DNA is TGTGCCAGCAGTGGAGGGTGGATGGGCTATGGCTACACCTTC. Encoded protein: CASSGGWMGYGYTF.

CDR3 sequence (DNA): TGCGCCAGCAGCCTGGGGCCGCAAACGAACACTGAAGCTTTCTTT. This encodes CASSLGPQTNTEAFF. The V call is TRBV4-1, the J call TRBJ1-1; TRBD1 is a possible D gene (5 bases). Germline V gives CDR1 MGHRA, CDR2 YSYEKL. CDR3 length equals 15 residues. V was pared by 4 bases and J by 1 base, with 13 bases between.